The 19 T cell receptor beta chains below were found in one sample sequenced in a study of blood T cell repertoires in COVID-19. TCRdb's table, derived via immunoSEQ multiplex PCR, lists solely in-frame clones and lacks some. The sample records 100,000 or so clones, 80% to 85% being singletons. Sequencing was done on a sample of peripheral blood. All receptors derive from a man aged 60 to 75 with acute or convalescent COVID-19.

The genes are TRBV19 and TRBJ1-1, with D perhaps matching TRBD1 (5 bases). This CDR3 has 11 residues. Trimming removed 1 base at V and 9 bases at J, with 6 bases between. Germline V gene lookup returns CDR1 LNHDA and CDR2 SQIVND (reference sequence). CDR3 DNA sequence: TGTGCCAGTAGTATAGCAGGGAAAGCTTTCTTT. Its translation is CASSIAGKAFF.

This clone was seen a few times. The V gene is TRBV19, the J gene TRBJ2-5; tentatively, D is TRBD1 (7 bases). Per the germline V gene, CDR1 is LNHDA and CDR2 is SQIVND (reference sequence). V lost 3 bases to trimming and J lost 2 bases, with 19 bases between them. This CDR3 contains 17 residues. The CDR3 sequence is CASSIGAGGMWQETQYF. The CDR3 DNA follows: TGTGCCAGTAGTATCGGGGCAGGGGGGATGTGGCAAGAGACCCAGTACTTC.

The chain couples TRBV28 to TRBJ1-5, with a possible D match to TRBD1 (5 bases). V dropped 2 bases and J dropped 2 bases, with 7 bases sitting between them. The CDR3 totals 14 residues. The germline V gene has CDR1 MDHEN and CDR2 SYDVKM. The CDR3 sequence: CASSLGGGNQPQHF. CDR3 sequence (DNA): TGTGCCAGCAGTTTAGGAGGGGGCAATCAGCCCCAGCATTTT. Full variable domain (rest looked up from reference TRBV28 and TRBJ1-5): DVKVTQSSRYLVKRTGEKVFLECVQDMDHENMFWYRQDPGLGLRLIYFSYDVKMKEKGDIPEGYSVSREKKERFSLILESASTNQTSMYLCASSLGGGNQPQHFGDGTRLSIL.

Note on this clone: The same CDR3 also results from other DNA sequences found in this sample. The chain is built from TRBV3-1 (or the pseudogene TRBV3-2) and TRBJ1-6; D is possibly TRBD1 (5 bases). There are 14 residues in the CDR3. The V gene's germline CDR1 is LGHDT and CDR2 YNNKEL (reference sequence). Trimming shortened V by 1 base and J by 7 bases, and 8 bases separated the two germline ends. CDR3 residues: CASSQGGGNSPLHF. The CDR3 DNA sequence: TGTGCCAGCAGCCAAGGCGGGGGAAATTCACCCCTCCACTTT.

The rearrangement uses TRBV19 and TRBJ1-3; D unclear. Trimming removed 3 bases from V and 8 bases from J, with 20 bases in between. Germline lookup yields CDR1 LNHDA and CDR2 SQIVND (reference sequence). The CDR3 is 16 amino acids. In DNA, the CDR3 is TGTGCCAGTAGTATCCTTGTGACGGGAAGCGTCGACACCATATATTTT. Translated, it gives CASSILVTGSVDTIYF.

This clone showed up just a few times. The chain is built from TRBV10-1 and TRBJ2-1; D is perhaps TRBD2 (7 bases). V shed 8 bases and J shed 1 base, with 15 bases lying between them. The germline V gene encodes CDR1 WNHNN and CDR2 SYGVQD (reference sequence). The CDR3 length is 15 residues. The CDR3 protein is CASGGGRGSYNEQFF. DNA for the CDR3: TGCGCCAGCGGGGGGGGCAGGGGTTCCTACAATGAGCAGTTCTTC.

The chain combines TRBV27 with TRBJ1-5; 10 bases are shared with TRBD1. Trimming cost V 8 bases and J 5 bases; bases outside gene matches: 12. The CDR3 is 16 residues long. Germline values: CDR1 MNHEY, CDR2 SMNVEV (reference sequence). Here the CDR3 reads CASPEEGQGPYQPQHF. CDR3 coding DNA: TGTGCCAGCCCCGAGGAGGGACAGGGGCCCTATCAGCCCCAGCATTTT.

This chain uses TRBV20-1 with TRBJ2-7; D perhaps matches TRBD1 (5 bases). The CDR3 length is 11 residues. In germline, CDR1 is DFQATT, CDR2 SNEGSKA (reference sequence). The germline V and J ends were trimmed by 5 bases and 5 bases, with 10 bases remaining between them. This CDR3 is CSARGQNEQYV. The CDR3 DNA sequence: TGCAGTGCTCGAGGACAAAACGAGCAGTACGTC.

This clone has a single count. The CDR3 DNA follows: TGTGCCAGCAGCTTAGCGGGGGGAGGGGCTCAGGAGACCCAGTACTTC. Protein product: CASSLAGGGAQETQYF. The chain carries TRBV7-9 and TRBJ2-5; 7 bases are shared with TRBD2. This CDR3 region has 16 residues. Looked up from germline, CDR1 is SEHNR and CDR2 is FQNEAQ (reference sequence). V shed 0 bases and J 5 bases; nucleotides not matched to a gene: 9.

This clone was recorded only once. This rearrangement joins TRBV27 to TRBJ2-1; D perhaps matches TRBD2 (6 bases). Germline V gene lookup returns CDR1 MNHEY and CDR2 SMNVEV (reference sequence). V was pared by 5 bases and J by 4 bases, with 15 bases between. CDR3 length: 15 amino acids. The CDR3 reads CASSDVGRLYNEQFF. The CDR3 DNA follows: TGTGCCAGCAGTGACGTAGGGAGGTTATACAATGAGCAGTTCTTC.

This chain connects TRBV7-9 to TRBJ1-2; 7 nucleotides align to TRBD1. Germline V gene data show CDR1 as SEHNR and CDR2 as FQNEAQ (reference sequence). The CDR3 runs 12 residues. V gave up 5 bases and J gave up 8 bases; unmatched junction bases: 5. DNA of the CDR3: TGTGCCAGCAGCCCGGACAGGAGCGGCTACACCTTC. Its protein product is CASSPDRSGYTF.

V and J are TRBV5-4 and TRBJ1-1, with 12 bases fitting TRBD1. Germline CDR1 SGHNT, CDR2 YYREEE (reference sequence). This CDR3 is 17 amino acids long. The V and J ends lost 3 bases and 5 bases, in that order; junction bases with no gene match: 11. The CDR3 coding sequence is TGTGCCAGCAGCTCCGCCGGGACAGGGGGCGCAGGGACTGAAGCTTTCTTT. This codes for CASSSAGTGGAGTEAFF.

The chain recombines TRBV21-1 with TRBJ2-7; TRBD1 is the table's D call and was not checked against the DNA. TRBV21-1 counts as a pseudogene. The CDR3 consists of 16 residues. CDR3 in amino acids: CASSKEAGHFYYEQYV. The CDR3 DNA reads TGTGCCAGCAGCAAAGAGGCAGGTCATTTCTACTACGAGCAGTACGTC.

CDR3: CASSQGGWESEAFF. The CDR3 DNA reads as TGTGCCAGCAGCCAAGGTGGATGGGAGTCTGAAGCTTTCTTT. This chain connects TRBV3-1 (or the pseudogene TRBV3-2) to TRBJ1-1; D ambiguous. Deletions cut 1 base from V and 6 bases from J, with 12 bases between. The germline CDR1 and CDR2 sequences are LGHDT and YNNKEL (reference sequence). The CDR3 is made up of 14 amino acids.

The chain employs TRBV7-8 and TRBJ2-3; TRBD1 might be the D (7 bases). This CDR3 region has 17 residues. V was trimmed by 1 base and J by 0 bases, leaving 14 bases between them. Germline values: CDR1 SGHVS, CDR2 FQNEAQ. CDR3 DNA: TGTGCCAGCAGCTTAGTCCCAGGGGGGTCTAGCACAGATACGCAGTATTTT. Its protein product is CASSLVPGGSSTDTQYF.

The chain employs TRBV11-3 and TRBJ1-1; tentative D call: TRBD1 (5 bases). CDR1 and CDR2 (germline): SGHNT, YENEEA. V dropped 5 bases and J dropped 4 bases, with 11 bases sitting between them. This CDR3 is 13 amino acids long. Here the CDR3 DNA reads TGTGCCAGCAGCCTAGGGACTGCCACTGAAGCTTTCTTT. This sequence encodes CASSLGTATEAFF.

The rearrangement joins TRBV12-5 to TRBJ1-5; 7 bases align to TRBD1. After removal of 1 base from V and 7 bases from J, the junction contained 1 base not matched to a gene. This CDR3 has 13 residues. Germline V gene sequence: CDR1 LGHNT, CDR2 FRNRAP. This CDR3 is CASGLAGGQPQHF. The CDR3, as DNA: TGTGCTAGTGGTTTGGCAGGGGGGCAGCCCCAGCATTTT.

V is TRBV7-2 and J is TRBJ1-5, with 9 bases aligning to TRBD1. The CDR3 contains 16 residues. Per germline, CDR1 SGHTA and CDR2 FQGNSA. V shed 5 bases and J 3 bases; nucleotides not matched to a gene: 8. The CDR3 nucleotides are TGTGCCAGCAGCGATTTCGGACAGGGGAACAATCAGCCCCAGCATTTT. Its translation is CASSDFGQGNNQPQHF.

The rearrangement uses TRBV11-2 and TRBJ2-5; D not resolved. Germline values: CDR1 SGHAT, CDR2 FQNNGV. CDR3 size: 12 residues. Trimming stripped 4 bases from V and 5 bases from J, with 8 bases between. CDR3 residues: CASSSLRETQYF. CDR3 DNA: TGTGCCAGCAGCTCACTTCGGGAGACCCAGTACTTC.